A selection of T cell receptor beta chains follows, all from one sample in a study of T cell changes during pregnancy in multiple sclerosis. Data came from immunoSEQ multiplex PCR; TCRdb stores just in-frame clones and leaves some out. The sample lists fewer than 90,000 clones, about 94% occurring once. The sequences come from peripheral blood, collected in the third trimester of pregnancy. The receptors were sampled from a female donor in good health, enrolled as a control in a pregnancy study. Each CDR3 is given with its conserved first and last residue. Each record gives: V gene, clone size, CDR3 protein. The listing skips clone size in some rows; elsewhere it reads once, few, many or a size class.

TRBV2,-,CASSERGSDGEQYF
TRBV28,-,CASSLGGQRLNTEAFF
TRBV5-6,-,CASEAGTYYNEQFF
TRBV6-1,-,CASTGLVGAGELFF
TRBV15,-,CATSRGYQPQHF
TRBV28,-,CASSSSGGSSTDTQYF
TRBV30,-,CAADSRRHNEQFF
TRBV28,-,CASSLSGVGYTF
TRBV28,once,CASTQELQVLHF
TRBV6-6,-,CASSYQLPGADTQYF
TRBV5-1,-,CASSTGARGIQETQYF
TRBV27,many,CASSLRGTRTSGANVLTF
TRBV14,-,CASRLTGYSSGYQPQYF
TRBV2,-,CASSEIRASYNEQFF
TRBV18,-,CASSPVKSRAAFNEQFF
TRBV2,-,CASSLFSSYNEQFF
TRBV27,-,CASSLSFPGYEQYF
TRBV7-9,-,CASSPWTSSSYEQYF
TRBV11-2,-,CASSSPEGSGSVTGELFF
TRBV7-6,once,CASSRLGLAETYNEQFF
TRBV20-1,-,CSVGGNTQYF
TRBV7-2,-,CASSSTPGLARDTQYF
TRBV4-1,-,CASSQEEGRGYTF
TRBV7-2,-,CASSSFAELSTDTQYF
TRBV29-1,-,CSVRTSGSLYNEQFF
TRBV27,-,CASSLSSTLGNEQFF
TRBV5-4,-,CASSLGGKGNTEAFF
TRBV7-9,-,CASSLDGVQPQHF
TRBV9,once,CASSVGVSGFTDTQYF
TRBV2,-,CASRLGEGPIEQYF
TRBV5-6,-,CASSLNRDEQYF
TRBV7-9,-,CASSLAPQGVVETQYF